This T cell receptor (beta chain) was obtained from a study of cytomegalovirus exposure and HLA in healthy donors. Notes on the study in general: Previous analysis showed most TCR beta V segments were productive about 90% or about 30% of the time.

In the PCR, 60 Vbeta and 13 Jbeta primers were used. TCRdb's copy holds only in-frame clones and misses some; the assay was immunoSEQ multiplex PCR. The ten most abundant clones cover 4.5% to 5% of a sample with more than 55,000 clones. Regarding this clone: Its antigen is as yet unknown.

Germline-derived CDR1 and CDR2 are LNHDA and SQIVND (reference sequence). V was pared by 8 bases and J by 3 bases, with 6 bases of the junction left unmatched. CDR3 length equals 13 residues. The TCR originated in a woman in her thirties or forties in good health and CMV-seropositive. What was sequenced was PBMCs. This sequence joins TRBV19 and TRBJ2-5, with 7 bases that match TRBD2. The CDR3 protein is CASGREYEETQYF. Written as DNA, the CDR3 is TGTGCCAGTGGGAGGGAGTACGAAGAGACCCAGTACTTC.